The 4 T cell receptor beta chains below come from one sample, sequenced in a study of blood T cells in healthy people across ages. It was with a sample-barcoded 5' primer and a J-beta primer mix that a second PCR of about 6 to 11 cycles was run. TCRdb independently ran MiXCR on the 5' RACE reads; one entry per CDR3 protein. The table records about 1.4 million distinct CDR3 sequences, around 55% of them present only once. Input material: blood. These receptors were taken from a man aged 18 to 29 in good health.

V is TRBV28 and J is TRBJ2-3; maybe TRBD2 (5 bases). V gave up 3 bases and J gave up 2 bases, with 12 bases separating them. This CDR3 spans 15 amino acids. Germline V lookup: CDR1 MDHEN, CDR2 SYDVKM. CDR3 DNA sequence: TGTGCCAGCAGTTTCTCCGGACTTCCCACAGATACGCAGTATTTT. This sequence encodes CASSFSGLPTDTQYF.

The chain uses TRBV4-1 and TRBJ2-2; 8 bases fit TRBD1. The CDR3 runs to 18 residues. V was pared by 5 bases and J by 3 bases, with 14 bases of the junction left unmatched. The germline gives CDR1 MGHRA, CDR2 YSYEKL. Here the CDR3 DNA reads TGCGCCAGCAGCGACTCAGACGCCGGGACAGGCCACACCGGGGAGCTGTTTTTT. This encodes CASSDSDAGTGHTGELFF.

This clonotype was detected once. This chain uses TRBV4-1 with TRBJ2-4; D possibly corresponds to TRBD2 (6 bases). The end of the DNA fits TRBJ2-7 better, so the J call may be wrong. The CDR3 sequence is 16 residues long. CDR1 is MGHRA, CDR2 YSYEKL, per germline. The CDR3: CASSRYIAAGGGEQYF. CDR3 coding DNA: TGCGCCAGCAGCCGTTATATAGCGGCAGGCGGAGGCGAGCAGTACTTC.

The chain uses TRBV7-9 and TRBJ1-1; the D gene is possibly TRBD1 (6 bases). From germline, CDR1 is SEHNR and CDR2 FQNEAQ (reference sequence). The CDR3 extends over 17 amino acids. V lost 5 bases and J lost 8, with 27 bases in between. The CDR3 DNA reads as TGTGCCAGCAGCCTATTGGGGGCCGGACAGCCCGACATAGAAGCTTTCTTT. Its translation is CASSLLGAGQPDIEAFF.